Listed below are T cell receptor beta chains from one sample, sequenced in a study of neurological immune-mediated disorders. TCRdb itself ran the 5' RACE reads through MiXCR, one entry per CDR3 protein. This sample has tens of thousands of distinct CDR3 sequences, with approximately 14% found just once. Sequencing was done on a sample of PBMCs. The source of these receptors is a woman aged 45-59 years in good health. Each CDR3 is given with its conserved first and last residue. A D gene is named only where the DNA matches it firmly. Clone size is shown for a subset of rows, as once, few, many or a class of expanded clone.

len	v_gene	d_gene	j_gene	abundance	CDR3aa	CDR3nt
14	TRBV10-3	TRBD2	TRBJ2-1	many	CAISGASGVNEQFF	TGTGCCATCAGTGGTGCTAGCGGGGTGAATGAGCAGTTCTTC
15	TRBV24-1	TRBD1	TRBJ1-2	many	CATRGWDSLSLGYTF	TGTGCCACCAGGGGGTGGGACAGTCTGTCTCTTGGCTACACCTTC
12	TRBV3-1	-	TRBJ2-1	few	CASSPLAGEQFF	TGTGCCAGCAGCCCTCTAGCCGGAGAGCAGTTCTTC
15	TRBV5-4	-	TRBJ2-1	many	CASSPRGRSNNEQFF	TGTGCCAGCAGCCCCCGGGGGAGATCAAACAATGAGCAGTTCTTC
15	TRBV11-2	-	TRBJ2-1	few	CASSQPRGSGNEQFF	TGTGCCAGCAGCCAGCCGAGGGGAAGCGGCAATGAGCAGTTCTTC
16	TRBV2	-	TRBJ1-6	few	CASSERGGGLRSPLHF	TGTGCCAGCAGTGAAAGGGGTGGGGGGCTACGCTCACCCCTCCACTTT
15	TRBV19	TRBD1	TRBJ1-1	many	CATNRGDVMNTEAFF	TGTGCGACAAACAGGGGCGACGTAATGAACACTGAAGCTTTCTTT
14	TRBV7-9	-	TRBJ1-2	many	CASSLEQDIYGYTF	TGTGCCAGCAGCCTTGAACAGGATATCTATGGCTACACCTTC
16	TRBV7-9	-	TRBJ2-1	many	CASSPRSGRPTSEQFF	TGTGCCAGCAGCCCCCGAAGTGGGCGGCCTACAAGTGAGCAGTTCTTC
12	TRBV9	-	TRBJ2-5	many	CASSVDSGTQYF	TGTGCCAGCAGCGTAGATTCGGGGACCCAGTACTTC
13	TRBV5-6	-	TRBJ1-1	many	CASLFNRNTEAFF	TGTGCCAGCTTATTCAACCGGAACACTGAAGCTTTCTTT
16	TRBV5-1	TRBD2	TRBJ2-1	few	CASSFLAGTISNEQFF	TGCGCCAGCAGCTTTTTAGCGGGGACGATATCCAATGAGCAGTTCTTC
17	TRBV12-3/TRBV12-4	-	TRBJ2-1	-	CASSHRGGGIQFREQFF	TGTGCCAGCAGTCACCGGGGTGGGGGTATACAATTTAGGGAGCAGTTCTTC
13	TRBV11-3	-	TRBJ1-1	-	CASSLVRGGEAFF	TGTGCCAGCAGCTTAGTCAGGGGCGGTGAAGCTTTCTTT
13	TRBV6-5	-	TRBJ2-7	many	CASSSRGTYEQYF	TGTGCCAGCAGTTCTCGGGGTACCTACGAGCAGTACTTC
13	TRBV7-6	-	TRBJ2-7	-	CASSFLSGSEQYF	TGTGCCAGCAGCTTCCTGTCGGGATCCGAGCAGTACTTC
15	TRBV29-1	TRBD1	TRBJ2-1	many	CSVEGQGLPYNEQFF	TGCAGCGTTGAGGGACAGGGATTACCTTACAATGAGCAGTTCTTC
16	TRBV6-1	-	TRBJ2-3	-	CASSEGASAATDTQYF	TGTGCCAGCAGTGAAGGGGCTTCCGCGGCCACAGATACGCAGTATTTT
13	TRBV20-1	-	TRBJ1-1	many	CSVRLLNKNSAFF	TGCAGTGTACGCCTCCTTAATAAAAATTCAGCTTTCTTT
15	TRBV21-1	-	TRBJ1-1	few	CASSTEESRNTEAFF	TGTGCCAGCAGCACCGAAGAATCCCGGAACACTGAAGCTTTCTTT
14	TRBV20-1	TRBD2	TRBJ2-1	many	CSARDAGGINEQFF	TGCAGTGCTAGAGATGCGGGAGGGATCAATGAGCAGTTCTTC
14	TRBV5-1	TRBD1	TRBJ1-1	few	CASSFGTGGPEAFF	TGCGCCAGCAGCTTCGGGACAGGGGGACCTGAAGCTTTCTTT
14	TRBV14	TRBD1	TRBJ2-5	-	CAISRSTGVETQYF	TGTGCCATCAGCCGCAGCACAGGGGTAGAGACCCAGTACTTC
15	TRBV5-1	-	TRBJ1-1	many	CASSLRGGADTEAFF	TGCGCCAGCAGCCTGCGGGGGGGTGCGGACACTGAAGCTTTCTTT
13	TRBV20-1	-	TRBJ1-6	many	CSARDLGNSPLHF	TGCAGTGCCCGAGACTTAGGGAATTCACCCCTCCACTTT
12	TRBV24-1	-	TRBJ2-5	many	CATSRGGETQYF	TGTGCCACCAGCAGGGGTGGAGAGACCCAGTACTTC
16	TRBV3-1	-	TRBJ2-3	-	CASSQEWLRGADTQYF	TGTGCCAGCAGCCAAGAATGGTTGCGAGGAGCAGATACGCAGTATTTT
14	TRBV9	TRBD2	TRBJ2-2	many	CASRQAGGAGELFF	TGTGCCAGCAGACAAGCGGGGGGCGCCGGGGAGCTGTTTTTT
15	TRBV24-1	-	TRBJ2-6	-	CATSDQGSGANVLTF	TGTGCCACCAGTGATCAGGGATCTGGGGCCAACGTCCTGACTTTC
15	TRBV12-3/TRBV12-4	TRBD1	TRBJ2-7	many	CASSPPGTVSYEQYF	TGTGCCAGCAGCCCGCCCGGGACAGTCTCCTACGAGCAGTACTTC
16	TRBV12-3/TRBV12-4	TRBD2	TRBJ2-1	many	CASRSAGGSSYNEQFF	TGTGCCAGCCGGTCGGCGGGGGGCTCCTCCTACAATGAGCAGTTCTTC
13	TRBV20-1	TRBD2	TRBJ2-5	few	CSAASGPQETQYF	TGCAGTGCTGCTAGCGGTCCCCAAGAGACCCAGTACTTC
15	TRBV5-1	-	TRBJ2-2	many	CASSSTGPNTGELFF	TGCGCCAGCAGCTCGACGGGGCCCAACACCGGGGAGCTGTTTTTT
16	TRBV25-1	-	TRBJ2-3	many	CASSASGGGGRDTQYF	TGTGCCAGCAGTGCGTCGGGAGGTGGGGGGCGCGATACGCAGTATTTT
11	TRBV29-1	TRBD1	TRBJ1-5	many	CSVSQGGPQHF	TGCAGCGTATCTCAGGGGGGGCCCCAGCATTTT
21	TRBV11-2	-	TRBJ1-3	many	CASSLGRFGRHLGPSGNTIYF	TGTGCCAGCAGCTTAGGAAGGTTTGGTCGACATTTAGGTCCCTCTGGAAACACCATATATTTT
14	TRBV15	-	TRBJ1-2	many	CATRIGGGDYGYTF	TGTGCCACCAGGATTGGAGGAGGGGACTATGGCTACACCTTC
14	TRBV20-1	-	TRBJ2-2	-	CSARPGANTGELFF	TGCAGTGCTAGACCAGGGGCAAACACCGGGGAGCTGTTTTTT
15	TRBV5-1	-	TRBJ1-1	many	CASSSQQAANTEAFF	TGCGCCAGCAGCTCGCAACAGGCCGCGAACACTGAAGCTTTCTTT
15	TRBV5-1	-	TRBJ2-7	many	CASSPPRYSSYEQYF	TGCGCCAGCAGCCCTCCTAGATACAGCTCCTACGAGCAGTACTTC
18	TRBV18	-	TRBJ1-3	-	CASSPPVDGTSSGNTIYF	TGTGCCAGCTCACCACCAGTCGACGGGACCTCCTCTGGAAACACCATATATTTT